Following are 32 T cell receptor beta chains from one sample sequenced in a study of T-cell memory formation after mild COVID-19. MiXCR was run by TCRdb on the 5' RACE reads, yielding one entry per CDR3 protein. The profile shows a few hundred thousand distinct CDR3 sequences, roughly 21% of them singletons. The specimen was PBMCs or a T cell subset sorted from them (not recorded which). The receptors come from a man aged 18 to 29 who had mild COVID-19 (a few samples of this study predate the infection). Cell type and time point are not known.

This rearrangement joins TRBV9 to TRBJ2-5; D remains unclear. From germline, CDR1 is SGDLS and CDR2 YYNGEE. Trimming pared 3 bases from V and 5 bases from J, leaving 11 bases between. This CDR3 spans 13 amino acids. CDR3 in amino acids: CASSGQEWETQYF. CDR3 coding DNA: TGTGCCAGCAGCGGCCAGGAATGGGAGACCCAGTACTTC.

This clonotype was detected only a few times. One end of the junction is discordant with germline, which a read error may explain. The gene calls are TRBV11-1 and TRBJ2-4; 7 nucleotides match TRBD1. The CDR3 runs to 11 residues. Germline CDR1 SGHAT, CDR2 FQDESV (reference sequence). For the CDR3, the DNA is TGCGGTAACAGGGGTTGGAACATTCAGTACTTC. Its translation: CGNRGWNIQYF.

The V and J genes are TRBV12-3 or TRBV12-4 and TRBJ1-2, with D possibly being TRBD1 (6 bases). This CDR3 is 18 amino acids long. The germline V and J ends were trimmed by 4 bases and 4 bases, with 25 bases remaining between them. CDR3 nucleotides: TGTGCCAGCAGTTCCCCCTCGACAGGTTGGGGAAGGGGCTATGGCTACACCTTC. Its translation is CASSSPSTGWGRGYGYTF.

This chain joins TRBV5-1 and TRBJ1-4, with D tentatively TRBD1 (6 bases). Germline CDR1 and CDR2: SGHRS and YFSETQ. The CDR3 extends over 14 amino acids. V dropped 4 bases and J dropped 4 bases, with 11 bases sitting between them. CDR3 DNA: TGCGCCAGCAGCCTGGACAGATATAATGAAAAACTGTTTTTT. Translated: CASSLDRYNEKLFF.

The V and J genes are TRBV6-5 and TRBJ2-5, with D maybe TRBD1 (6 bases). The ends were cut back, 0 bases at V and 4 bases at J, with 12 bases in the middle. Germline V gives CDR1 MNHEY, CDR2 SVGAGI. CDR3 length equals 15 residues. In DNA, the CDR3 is TGTGCCAGCAGTTACTCGACAGGAGGTGTAGAGACCCAGTACTTC. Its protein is CASSYSTGGVETQYF.

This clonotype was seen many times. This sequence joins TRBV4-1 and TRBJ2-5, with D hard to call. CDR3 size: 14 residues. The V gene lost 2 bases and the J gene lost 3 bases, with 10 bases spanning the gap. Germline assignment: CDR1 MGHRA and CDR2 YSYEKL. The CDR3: CASSQFPAKETQYF. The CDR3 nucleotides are TGCGCCAGCAGCCAATTTCCAGCTAAAGAGACCCAGTACTTC.

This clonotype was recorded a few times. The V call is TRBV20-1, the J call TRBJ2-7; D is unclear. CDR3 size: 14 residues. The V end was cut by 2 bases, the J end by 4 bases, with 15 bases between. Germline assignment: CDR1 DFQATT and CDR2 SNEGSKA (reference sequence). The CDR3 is CSARTLATVYEQYF. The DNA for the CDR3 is TGCAGTGCTAGAACCCTCGCTACGGTTTACGAGCAGTACTTC.

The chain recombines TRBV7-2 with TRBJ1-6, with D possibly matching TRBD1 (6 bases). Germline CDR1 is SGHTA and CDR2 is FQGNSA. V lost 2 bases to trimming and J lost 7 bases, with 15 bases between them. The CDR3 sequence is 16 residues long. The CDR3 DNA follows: TGTGCCAGCAGCTTATCAGGGGCGAGTCGAAATTCACCCCTCCACTTT. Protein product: CASSLSGASRNSPLHF.

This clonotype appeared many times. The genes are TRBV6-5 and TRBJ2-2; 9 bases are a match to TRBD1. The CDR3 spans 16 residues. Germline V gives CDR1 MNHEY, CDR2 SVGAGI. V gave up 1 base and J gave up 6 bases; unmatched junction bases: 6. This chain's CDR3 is CASSYFSTGGPGELFF. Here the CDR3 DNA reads TGTGCCAGCAGTTACTTTTCCACAGGGGGCCCCGGGGAGCTGTTTTTT.

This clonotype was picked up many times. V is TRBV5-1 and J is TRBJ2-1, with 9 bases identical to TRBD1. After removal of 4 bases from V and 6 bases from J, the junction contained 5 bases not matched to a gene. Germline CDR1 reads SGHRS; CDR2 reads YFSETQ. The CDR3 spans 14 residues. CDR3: CASSRDRALNEQFF. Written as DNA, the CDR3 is TGCGCCAGCAGCCGGGACAGGGCCCTCAATGAGCAGTTCTTC. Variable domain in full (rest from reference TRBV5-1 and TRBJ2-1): KAGVTQTPRYLIKTRGQQVTLSCSPISGHRSVSWYQQTPGQGLQFLFEYFSETQRNKGNFPGRFSGRQFSNSRSEMNVSTLELGDSALYLCASSRDRALNEQFFGPGTRLTVL.

For the CDR3, the DNA is TGTGCCAGCAGCTTAGCGTTTTTGGCAGGGTTCAACAATGAGCAGTTCTTC. This sequence encodes CASSLAFLAGFNNEQFF. The chain employs TRBV7-2 and TRBJ2-1; weak D call: TRBD1 (5 bases). The V end lost 0 bases, the J end lost 5 bases, and 17 bases lay between the germline ends. Germline-derived CDR1 and CDR2 are SGHTA and FQGNSA. The CDR3 sequence is 17 residues long. The whole variable domain, remainder taken from reference TRBV7-2 and TRBJ2-1, is GAGVSQSPSNKVTEKGKDVELRCDPISGHTALYWYRQSLGQGLEFLIYFQGNSAPDKSGLPSDRFSAERTGGSVSTLTIQRTQQEDSAVYLCASSLAFLAGFNNEQFFGPGTRLTVL.

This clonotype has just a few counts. The CDR3 nucleotides are TGTGCCAGCAGCTTAGGGGCCCAGTACACTGAAGCTTTCTTT. This sequence encodes CASSLGAQYTEAFF. The rearrangement joins TRBV7-3 to TRBJ1-1; D is possibly TRBD1 (5 bases). CDR3 size: 14 residues. The germline V gene encodes CDR1 SGHTA and CDR2 FQGTGA. V was pared by 2 bases and J by 3 bases, with 10 bases between.

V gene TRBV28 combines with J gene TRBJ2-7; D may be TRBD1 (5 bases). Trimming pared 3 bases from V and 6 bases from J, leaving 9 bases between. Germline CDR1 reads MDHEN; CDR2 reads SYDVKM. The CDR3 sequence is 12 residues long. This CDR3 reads CASSLRQFEQYF. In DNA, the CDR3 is TGTGCCAGCAGTTTGCGACAGTTCGAGCAGTACTTC.

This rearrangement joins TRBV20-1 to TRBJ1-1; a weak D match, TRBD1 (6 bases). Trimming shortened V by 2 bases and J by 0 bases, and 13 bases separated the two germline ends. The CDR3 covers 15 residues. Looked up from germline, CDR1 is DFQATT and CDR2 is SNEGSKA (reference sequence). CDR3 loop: CSARIAGAMNTEAFF. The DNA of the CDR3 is TGCAGTGCTAGAATAGCAGGGGCTATGAACACTGAAGCTTTCTTT.

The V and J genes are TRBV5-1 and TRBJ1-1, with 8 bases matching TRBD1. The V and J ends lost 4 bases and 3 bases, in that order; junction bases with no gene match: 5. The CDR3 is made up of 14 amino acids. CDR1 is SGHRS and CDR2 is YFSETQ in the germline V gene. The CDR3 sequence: CASSTTGEDTEAFF. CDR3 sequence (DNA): TGCGCCAGCAGCACGACAGGGGAGGACACTGAAGCTTTCTTT.

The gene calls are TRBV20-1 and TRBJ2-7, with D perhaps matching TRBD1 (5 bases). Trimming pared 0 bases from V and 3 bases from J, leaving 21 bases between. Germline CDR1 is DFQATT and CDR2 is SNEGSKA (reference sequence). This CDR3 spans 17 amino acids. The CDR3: CSARDRRKQAILYEQYF. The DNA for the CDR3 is TGCAGTGCTAGAGATCGGCGCAAACAGGCGATACTCTACGAGCAGTACTTC.

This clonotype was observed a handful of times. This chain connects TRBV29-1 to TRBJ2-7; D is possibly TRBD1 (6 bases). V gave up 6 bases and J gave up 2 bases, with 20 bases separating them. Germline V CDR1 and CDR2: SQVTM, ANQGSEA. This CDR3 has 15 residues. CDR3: CSVEDTGSETYEQYF. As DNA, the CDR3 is TGCAGCGTGGAGGATACAGGGTCGGAGACCTACGAGCAGTACTTC.

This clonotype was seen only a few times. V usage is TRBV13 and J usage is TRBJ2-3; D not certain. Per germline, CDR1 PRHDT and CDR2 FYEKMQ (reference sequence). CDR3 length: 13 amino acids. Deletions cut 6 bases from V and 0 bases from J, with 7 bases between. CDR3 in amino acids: CASRESSTDTQYF. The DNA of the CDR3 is TGTGCCAGCAGGGAAAGTAGCACAGATACGCAGTATTTT.

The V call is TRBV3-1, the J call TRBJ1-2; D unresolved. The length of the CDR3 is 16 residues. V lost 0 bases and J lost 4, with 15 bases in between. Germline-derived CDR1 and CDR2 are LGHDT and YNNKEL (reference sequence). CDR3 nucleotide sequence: TGTGCCAGCAGCCAAGAGCCGAGTTCCTCCCTCTATGGCTACACCTTC. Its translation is CASSQEPSSSLYGYTF.

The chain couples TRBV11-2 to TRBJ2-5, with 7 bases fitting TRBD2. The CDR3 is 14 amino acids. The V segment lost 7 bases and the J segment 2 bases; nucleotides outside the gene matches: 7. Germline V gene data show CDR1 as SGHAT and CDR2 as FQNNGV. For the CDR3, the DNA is TGTGCCAGCATGGGAGCGGGGTGGCAAGAGACCCAGTACTTC. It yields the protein CASMGAGWQETQYF.

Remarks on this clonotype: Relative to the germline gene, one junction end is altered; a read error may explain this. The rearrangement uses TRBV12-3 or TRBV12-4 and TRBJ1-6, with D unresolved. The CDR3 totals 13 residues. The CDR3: CASSLAVGSPLHF. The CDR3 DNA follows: TGTGCCAGCAGTCTAGCGGTGGGGTCACCCCTCCACTTT.

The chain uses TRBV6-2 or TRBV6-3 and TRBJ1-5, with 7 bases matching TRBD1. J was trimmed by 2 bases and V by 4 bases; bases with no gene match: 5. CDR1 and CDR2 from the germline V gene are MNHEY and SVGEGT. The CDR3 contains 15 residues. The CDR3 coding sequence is TGTGCCAGCAGTTGGGGACAGTTCGGCAATCAGCCCCAGCATTTT. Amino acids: CASSWGQFGNQPQHF.

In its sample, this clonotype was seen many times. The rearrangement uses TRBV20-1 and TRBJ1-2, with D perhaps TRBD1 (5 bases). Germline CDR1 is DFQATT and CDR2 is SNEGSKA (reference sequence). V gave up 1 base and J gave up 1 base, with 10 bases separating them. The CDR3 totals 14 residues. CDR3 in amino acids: CSARGGRHNYGYTF. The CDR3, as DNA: TGCAGTGCTAGAGGGGGCAGGCATAACTATGGCTACACCTTC.

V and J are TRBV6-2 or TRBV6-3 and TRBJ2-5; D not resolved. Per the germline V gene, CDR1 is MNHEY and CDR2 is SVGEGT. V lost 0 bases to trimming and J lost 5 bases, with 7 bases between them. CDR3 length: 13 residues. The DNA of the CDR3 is TGTGCCAGCAGTTACTCGTATCGGGAGACCCAGTACTTC. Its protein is CASSYSYRETQYF.

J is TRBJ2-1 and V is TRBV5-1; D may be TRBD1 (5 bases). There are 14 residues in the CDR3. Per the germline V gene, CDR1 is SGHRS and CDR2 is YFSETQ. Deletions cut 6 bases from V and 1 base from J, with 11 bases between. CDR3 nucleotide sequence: TGCGCCAGCAACACAGGTAGTTCCTACAATGAGCAGTTCTTC. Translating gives CASNTGSSYNEQFF.

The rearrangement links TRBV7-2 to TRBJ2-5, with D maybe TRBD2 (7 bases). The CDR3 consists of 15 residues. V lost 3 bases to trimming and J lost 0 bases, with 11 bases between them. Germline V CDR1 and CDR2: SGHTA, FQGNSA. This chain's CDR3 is CASSFRGGHQETQYF. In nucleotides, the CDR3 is TGTGCCAGCAGCTTTCGCGGGGGCCACCAAGAGACCCAGTACTTC.

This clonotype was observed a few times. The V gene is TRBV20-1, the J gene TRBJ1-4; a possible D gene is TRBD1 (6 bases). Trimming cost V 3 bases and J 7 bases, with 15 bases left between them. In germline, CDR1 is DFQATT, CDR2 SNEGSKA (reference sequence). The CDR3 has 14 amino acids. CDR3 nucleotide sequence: TGCAGTGCTAGTGGCGACAGGTCGGGTGAAAAACTGTTTTTT. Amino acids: CSASGDRSGEKLFF.

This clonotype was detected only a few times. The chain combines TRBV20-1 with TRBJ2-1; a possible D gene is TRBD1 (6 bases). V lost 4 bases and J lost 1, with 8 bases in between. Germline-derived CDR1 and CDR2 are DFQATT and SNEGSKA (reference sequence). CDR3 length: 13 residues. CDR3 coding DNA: TGCAGTGCTACACAGGGATCCTACAATGAGCAGTTCTTC. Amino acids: CSATQGSYNEQFF.

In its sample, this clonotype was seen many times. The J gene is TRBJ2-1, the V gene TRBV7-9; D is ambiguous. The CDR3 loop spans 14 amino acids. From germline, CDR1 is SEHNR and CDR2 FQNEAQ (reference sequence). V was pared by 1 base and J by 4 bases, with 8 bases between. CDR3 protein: CASSLEPSYNEQFF. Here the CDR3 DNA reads TGTGCCAGCAGCTTAGAGCCCTCGTACAATGAGCAGTTCTTC.

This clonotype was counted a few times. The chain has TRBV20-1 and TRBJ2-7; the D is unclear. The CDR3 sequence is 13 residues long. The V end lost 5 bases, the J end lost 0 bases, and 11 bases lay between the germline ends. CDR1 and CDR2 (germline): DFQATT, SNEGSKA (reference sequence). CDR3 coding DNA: TGCAGTGCTCCGCAGGCGAACTCCTACGAGCAGTACTTC. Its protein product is CSAPQANSYEQYF.

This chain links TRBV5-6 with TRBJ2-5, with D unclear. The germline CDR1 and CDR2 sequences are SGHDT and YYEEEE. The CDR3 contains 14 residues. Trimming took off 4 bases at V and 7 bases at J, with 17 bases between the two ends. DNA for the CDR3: TGTGCCAGCAGCAAGGACCAGGTCTTGAGGACCCAGTACTTC. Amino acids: CASSKDQVLRTQYF.

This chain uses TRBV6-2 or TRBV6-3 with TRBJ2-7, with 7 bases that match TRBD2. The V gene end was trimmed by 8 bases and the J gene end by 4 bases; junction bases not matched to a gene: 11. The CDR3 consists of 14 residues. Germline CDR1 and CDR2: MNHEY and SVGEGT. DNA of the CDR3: TGTGCCAGCGGACCACTTGGCGGGAGATACGAGCAGTACTTC. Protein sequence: CASGPLGGRYEQYF.